This note documents a single T cell receptor (beta chain) sequence. Its antigen is unidentified. These data originate in a study of cytomegalovirus exposure and HLA in healthy donors. Study details: According to later analysis, the same platform produced the approximately 120 validation and some 680 first-cohort repertoires. The study, taken as a whole, reports: According to a later analysis, TCR clusters from the first cohort tended to co-occur in the 110 or so validation repertoires. With high specificity and sensitivity, the classifier reportedly diagnosed cytomegalovirus status.

Among the approximately 110 subjects of the validation cohort, separate from the approximately 660-subject first cohort, were the donors. Assay: immunoSEQ multiplex PCR; the TCRdb copy retains only in-frame clones and omits some. The table records 200,000 to 250,000 clones, more than 75% of them present only once. This CDR3 has 15 residues. Looked up from germline, CDR1 is MDHEN and CDR2 is SYDVKM. Germline trimming cut 8 bases from V and 3 bases from J; bases unmatched to any gene: 8. The sequencing input was PBMCs. This TCR was recovered from a man in his late teens or twenties in good health and CMV-seropositive. The rearrangement joins TRBV28 to TRBJ2-1; 9 nucleotides match TRBD2. The CDR3 DNA reads TGTGCCAGCGGGAGTAGCGGGAGTGGCTACAATGAGCAGTTCTTC. It yields the protein CASGSSGSGYNEQFF.